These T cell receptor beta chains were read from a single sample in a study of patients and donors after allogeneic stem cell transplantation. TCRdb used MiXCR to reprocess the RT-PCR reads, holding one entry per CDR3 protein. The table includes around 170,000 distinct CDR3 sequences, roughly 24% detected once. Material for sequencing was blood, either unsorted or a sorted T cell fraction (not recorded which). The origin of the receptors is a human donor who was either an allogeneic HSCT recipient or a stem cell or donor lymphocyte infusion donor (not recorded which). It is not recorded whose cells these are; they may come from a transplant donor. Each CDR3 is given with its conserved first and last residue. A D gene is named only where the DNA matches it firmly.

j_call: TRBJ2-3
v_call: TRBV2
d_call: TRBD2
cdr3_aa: CAMLGTSGTDTQYF

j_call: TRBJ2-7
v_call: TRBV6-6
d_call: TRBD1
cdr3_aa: CASSSGQASYEQYF

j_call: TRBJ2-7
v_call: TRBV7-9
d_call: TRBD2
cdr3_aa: CASSWTPSGRSYEQYF

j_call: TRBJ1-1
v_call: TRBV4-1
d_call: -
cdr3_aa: CASSQGGPTTEAFF

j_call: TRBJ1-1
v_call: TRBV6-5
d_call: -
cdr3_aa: CASSTLGRTNTEAFF

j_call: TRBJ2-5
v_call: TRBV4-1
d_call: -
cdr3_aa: CASSLLPGVETQYF

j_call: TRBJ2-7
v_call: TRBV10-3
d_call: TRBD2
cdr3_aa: CAISESTSGSYEQYF

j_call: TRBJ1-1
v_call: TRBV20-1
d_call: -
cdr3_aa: CSAKKGGGKTEAFF

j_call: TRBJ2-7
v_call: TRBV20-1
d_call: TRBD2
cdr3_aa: CSAAPGLAGGLTGDYEQYF

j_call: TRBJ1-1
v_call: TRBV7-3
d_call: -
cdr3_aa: CASRPGALNTEAFF

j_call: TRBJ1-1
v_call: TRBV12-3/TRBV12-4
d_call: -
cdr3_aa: CASSISYRESQAFF

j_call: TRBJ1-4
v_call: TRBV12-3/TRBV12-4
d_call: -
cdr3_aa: CASSHWGGRGEKLFF

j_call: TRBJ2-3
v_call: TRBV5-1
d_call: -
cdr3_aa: CASSLSTDTQYF

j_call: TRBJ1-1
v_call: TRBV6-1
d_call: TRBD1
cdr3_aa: CASSARDRGGTEAFF

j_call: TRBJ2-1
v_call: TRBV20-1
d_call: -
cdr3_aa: CSVGLVDEQFF

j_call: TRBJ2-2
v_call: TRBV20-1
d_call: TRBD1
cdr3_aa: CSARQGASGELFF

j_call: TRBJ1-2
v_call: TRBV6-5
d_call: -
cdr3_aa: CASSYSVVPPNYGYTF

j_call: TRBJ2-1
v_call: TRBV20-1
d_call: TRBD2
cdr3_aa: CSASPPPLAGGPSYNEQFF

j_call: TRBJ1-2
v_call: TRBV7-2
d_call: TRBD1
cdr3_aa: CASSLFSGGDGYTF

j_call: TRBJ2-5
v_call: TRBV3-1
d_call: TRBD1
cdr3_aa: CASSQDQTPGQEPRTQYF

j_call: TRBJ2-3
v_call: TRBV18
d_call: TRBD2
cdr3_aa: CASSPGLAGTDTQYF

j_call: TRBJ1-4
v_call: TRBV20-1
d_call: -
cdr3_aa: CSARVASANEKLFF

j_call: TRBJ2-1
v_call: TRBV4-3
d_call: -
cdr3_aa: CASSQDRSIPFF

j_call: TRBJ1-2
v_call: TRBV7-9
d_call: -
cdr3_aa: CASSLAQVVHGYTF

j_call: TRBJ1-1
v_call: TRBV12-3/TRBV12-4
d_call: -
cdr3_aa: CASSLFRDATEAFF

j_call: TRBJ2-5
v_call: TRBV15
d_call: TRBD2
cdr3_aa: CATSRDRLAGAETQYF

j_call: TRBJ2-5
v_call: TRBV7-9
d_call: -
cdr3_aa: CASSYRGQETQYF

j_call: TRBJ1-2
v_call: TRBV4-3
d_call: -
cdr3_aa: CASSQEESRGQSGYTF

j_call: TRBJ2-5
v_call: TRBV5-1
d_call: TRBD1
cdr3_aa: CASSLAYRGQETQYF